Listed below are T cell receptor beta chains from one sample, sequenced in a study of T cell responses to AZD1222 COVID-19 vaccine. Data came from immunoSEQ multiplex PCR; TCRdb stores just in-frame clones and leaves some out. The sample contains some 100,000 clones, approximately 90% of which appear only once. Sequenced here: peripheral blood, sampled 28 days after the second AZD1222 dose. The source is an adult who received the AZD1222 COVID-19 vaccine. The CDR3 runs from the conserved cysteine through the conserved F or W. The D gene is left open where the match is weak. Only part of the rows carry a size: once, few, many, or a class if the clone is expanded.

10	.	TRBV20-1	few	TRBJ2-5	CSAFTVPQYF	TGCAGTGCATTTACAGTTCCCCAGTACTTC
15	.	TRBV5-1	.	TRBJ1-1	CASSLYSDSATEAFF	TGCGCCAGCAGCTTGTATAGTGACAGCGCCACTGAAGCTTTCTTT
16	TRBD2	TRBV4-3	.	TRBJ2-1	CASSRTSGGSYNEQFF	TGCGCCAGCAGCCGGACTAGCGGGGGATCCTACAATGAGCAGTTCTTC
14	.	TRBV14	once	TRBJ1-1	CASSQDLRNTEAFF	TGTGCCAGCAGCCAAGATTTACGGAACACTGAAGCTTTCTTT
15	TRBD1	TRBV6-1	.	TRBJ1-5	CASSEETGVRQPQHF	TGTGCCAGCAGTGAAGAGACAGGGGTTAGACAGCCCCAGCATTTT
13	.	TRBV7-2	.	TRBJ1-2	CASSYSQNYGYTF	TGTGCCAGCAGCTACTCTCAGAACTATGGCTACACCTTC
15	.	TRBV6-5	once	TRBJ1-6	CASSRNAGLSSPLHF	TGTGCCAGCAGTCGGAATGCAGGGCTCAGTTCACCCCTCCACTTT
14	.	TRBV6-5	.	TRBJ1-1	CASKVEFGGGEAFF	TGTGCCAGCAAAGTGGAATTTGGGGGAGGTGAGGCTTTCTTT
18	.	TRBV7-6	.	TRBJ2-1	CASSLARQDSRSYNEQFF	TGTGCCAGCAGCTTAGCCCGACAGGATTCCCGATCGTACAATGAGCAGTTCTTC
16	TRBD1	TRBV5-1	.	TRBJ2-7	CASSLETGGLSNEQYF	TGCGCCAGCAGCTTGGAGACAGGGGGACTTTCTAACGAGCAGTACTTC
14	TRBD1	TRBV5-1	.	TRBJ2-7	CASSFGQGPHEQYF	TGCGCCAGCAGCTTTGGACAGGGCCCTCACGAGCAGTACTTC
14	.	TRBV5-4	.	TRBJ1-4	CASSADKYNEKLFF	TGTGCCAGCAGCGCAGACAAGTATAATGAAAAACTGTTTTTT
11	.	TRBV3-1/TRBV3-2	.	TRBJ2-7	CASSQGDEQYF	TGTGCCAGCAGCCAGGGGGACGAGCAGTACTTC
17	.	TRBV19	.	TRBJ1-5	CASSMNRDRPSHQPQHF	TGTGCCAGTAGTATGAACAGGGACCGGCCATCCCATCAGCCCCAGCATTTT
12	.	TRBV6-1	.	TRBJ1-5	CASSEGNQPQHF	TGTGCCAGCAGTGAAGGAAATCAGCCCCAGCATTTT
13	.	TRBV28	.	TRBJ1-5	CASSLTEDQPQHF	TGTGCCAGCAGTTTGACAGAGGATCAGCCCCAGCATTTT
13	.	TRBV11-3	.	TRBJ1-1	CASSSIRRREAFF	TGTGCCAGCAGCTCAATCAGGCGCAGAGAAGCTTTCTTT
14	TRBD1	TRBV7-6	.	TRBJ2-3	CASSGDRDTDTQYF	TGTGCCAGCAGCGGGGACAGGGACACAGATACGCAGTATTTT
15	.	TRBV2	.	TRBJ1-5	CASKLSPYSNQPQHF	TGTGCCAGCAAACTCAGCCCCTATAGCAATCAGCCCCAGCATTTT
13	.	TRBV4-3	few	TRBJ1-4	CASSQERNTKLFF	TGCGCCAGCAGCCAAGAGAGGAATACTAAACTGTTTTTT
17	.	TRBV6-1	.	TRBJ1-1	CASSERGVRAWGAEAFF	TGTGCCAGCAGTGAAAGGGGCGTCAGGGCCTGGGGGGCTGAAGCTTTCTTT
16	.	TRBV10-3	.	TRBJ2-3	CAISESRAGKADTQYF	TGTGCCATCAGTGAGTCGAGAGCGGGCAAGGCAGATACGCAGTATTTT
16	.	TRBV5-1	.	TRBJ1-4	CASSLKGGATNEKLFF	TGCGCCAGCAGTCTCAAGGGGGGTGCAACTAATGAAAAACTGTTTTTT
14	.	TRBV7-9	.	TRBJ1-2	CASSLPARNYGYTF	TGTGCCAGCAGCTTACCTGCCAGGAACTATGGCTACACCTTC
16	TRBD2	TRBV27	.	TRBJ2-7	CASSQVLAGPSYEQYF	TGTGCCAGCAGTCAGGTGCTAGCGGGGCCCTCCTACGAGCAGTACTTC
13	.	TRBV28	.	TRBJ1-4	CASGSGPNEKLFF	TGTGCCAGCGGGAGCGGTCCTAATGAAAAACTGTTTTTT
16	.	TRBV5-6	once	TRBJ2-2	CASSFGRRGNTGELFF	TGTGCCAGCAGCTTCGGGCGAAGGGGCAACACCGGGGAGCTGTTTTTT
13	.	TRBV2	.	TRBJ1-1	CASPVGLGTEAFF	TGTGCCAGCCCGGTAGGTCTTGGAACTGAAGCTTTCTTT
14	TRBD1	TRBV10-3	.	TRBJ1-1	CAISEADRGTEAFF	TGTGCCATCAGTGAGGCGGACAGGGGCACTGAAGCTTTCTTT
15	.	TRBV19	.	TRBJ2-2	CASSSGVWRNGELFF	TGTGCCAGTAGTTCCGGAGTGTGGAGGAACGGGGAGCTGTTTTTT
16	TRBD1	TRBV28	.	TRBJ1-2	CASSQHAGTGVDGYTF	TGTGCCAGCAGCCAACACGCCGGGACAGGGGTCGATGGCTACACCTTC
13	.	TRBV12-3/TRBV12-4	.	TRBJ2-1	CASSSPVGDEQFF	TGTGCCAGCAGTTCTCCCGTAGGAGATGAGCAGTTCTTC